What follows describes a single T cell receptor (beta chain). The entry originates in a study of blood T cells in healthy people across ages. Primers used in a second PCR of roughly 6 to 11 cycles were a sample-barcoded 5' primer and a J-beta primer mix. MiXCR was run by TCRdb on the 5' RACE reads, yielding one entry per CDR3 protein. The table lists 540,000 or so distinct CDR3 sequences, 25% to 30% of them singletons. The CDR3 runs 15 residues. J gave up 1 base and V 3 bases, and 4 bases lay outside the gene matches. CDR1 is DFQATT and CDR2 is SNEGSKA in the germline V gene (reference sequence). This clonotype originated in a woman between 70 and 85 years old in good health. The rearrangement joins TRBV20-1 to TRBJ2-3, with 10 positions matching TRBD2. The sequenced sample consisted of blood. CDR3 protein: CSARVTSGRTDTQYF. In DNA, the CDR3 is TGCAGTGCTAGGGTGACTAGCGGGCGCACAGATACGCAGTATTTT.